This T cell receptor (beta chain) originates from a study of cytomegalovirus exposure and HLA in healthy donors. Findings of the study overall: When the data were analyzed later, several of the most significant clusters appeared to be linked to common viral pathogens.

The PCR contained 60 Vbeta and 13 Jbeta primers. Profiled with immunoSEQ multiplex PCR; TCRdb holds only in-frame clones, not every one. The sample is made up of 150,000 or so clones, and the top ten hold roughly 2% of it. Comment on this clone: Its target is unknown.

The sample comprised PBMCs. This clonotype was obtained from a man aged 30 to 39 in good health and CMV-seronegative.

CDR3 nucleotide sequence: TGTGCCAGCAGTCTCGATCTGTGGGCAAGTGAAGCTTTCTTT. The encoded protein is CASSLDLWASEAFF. The V and J genes are TRBV27 and TRBJ1-1; D is unresolved. The CDR3 runs 14 residues. The germline V gene has CDR1 MNHEY and CDR2 SMNVEV (reference sequence). V lost 5 bases and J lost 7, with 17 bases in between.